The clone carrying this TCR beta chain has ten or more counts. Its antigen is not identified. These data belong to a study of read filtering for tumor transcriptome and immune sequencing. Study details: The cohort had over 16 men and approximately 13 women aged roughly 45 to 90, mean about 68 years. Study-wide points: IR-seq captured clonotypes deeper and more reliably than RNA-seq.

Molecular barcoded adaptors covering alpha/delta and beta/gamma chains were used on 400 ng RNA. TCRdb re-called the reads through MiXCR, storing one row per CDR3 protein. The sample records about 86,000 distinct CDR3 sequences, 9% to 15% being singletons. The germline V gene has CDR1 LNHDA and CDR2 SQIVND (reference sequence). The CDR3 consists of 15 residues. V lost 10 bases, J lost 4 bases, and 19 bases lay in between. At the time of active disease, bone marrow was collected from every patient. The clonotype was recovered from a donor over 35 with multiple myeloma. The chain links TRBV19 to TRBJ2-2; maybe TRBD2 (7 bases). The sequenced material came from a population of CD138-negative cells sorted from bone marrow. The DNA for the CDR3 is TGTGCCACCGAGGGGGGCGGGAGAGTCACCGGGGAGCTGTTTTTT. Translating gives CATEGGGRVTGELFF.